This T cell receptor (beta chain) was observed in a study of T cell responses to AZD1222 COVID-19 vaccine. Per the germline V gene, CDR1 is MNHEY and CDR2 is SVGEGT. The V and J ends lost 6 bases and 10 bases, in that order; junction bases with no gene match: 14. This CDR3 contains 15 residues. This clone was detected once. Assay used: immunoSEQ multiplex PCR; TCRdb lists only in-frame clones, some missing. The top ten clones hold about a sixth of a sample with about 98,000 clones, approximately 81% of them seen once. The chain links TRBV6-2 or TRBV6-3 to TRBJ1-4; 7 nucleotides agree with TRBD1. Source: peripheral blood, taken on day 0 of AZD1222 vaccination. The TCR was taken from an adult in good health. The CDR3 DNA is TGTGCCAGCAGCGATACGACAGGGTATGTCGGAAAACTGTTTTTT. The encoded protein is CASSDTTGYVGKLFF.